Below, 30 T cell receptor beta chains from the same sample are listed, as sequenced in a study of cytomegalovirus exposure and HLA in healthy donors (dated 2017 in TCRdb). The receptor library was made with the immunoSEQ multiplex PCR assay. For the multiplex PCR, a mixture combining 60 forward primers for TCR Vbeta segments and 13 reverse primers for TCR Jbeta segments was used. TCRdb stores this immuneACCESS table with in-frame sequences only. Part of the clones is absent; in the studies checked, under half of the shortfall reflects unresolved V genes, and no reason is known for the rest. The sample includes about 140,000 clones, with 80% observed a single time. Roughly an eighth of the sample rests with the top ten. The sample comprised PBMCs. The origin of the receptors is a woman aged 40 to 50 in good health and CMV-seronegative.

This sequence joins TRBV13 and TRBJ2-1; D is ambiguous. The V gene lost 2 bases and the J gene lost 7 bases, with 6 bases spanning the gap. The CDR3 extends over 12 amino acids. Looked up from germline, CDR1 is PRHDT and CDR2 is FYEKMQ (reference sequence). The CDR3 DNA is TGTGCCAGCAGCTTAATTTATAATGAGCAGTTCTTC. This gives the protein CASSLIYNEQFF.

The CDR3 nucleotides are TGTGCCAGCAGCTTAGAGCTAGCGGGGTGGGGGAATGAGCAGTTCTTC. Protein: CASSLELAGWGNEQFF. The rearrangement joins TRBV7-2 to TRBJ2-1, with 9 bases identical to TRBD2. The CDR3 is 16 amino acids. The ends lost 1 base at V and 7 bases at J; junction bases unmatched: 8. Germline V lookup: CDR1 SGHTA, CDR2 FQGNSA.

The CDR3 protein is CASSPYGSSSYNEQFF. In nucleotides, the CDR3 is TGTGCCAGTAGTCCCTATGGTAGCAGCTCCTACAATGAGCAGTTCTTC. The chain employs TRBV19 and TRBJ2-1; no clear D gene. CDR1 and CDR2 from the germline V gene are LNHDA and SQIVND (reference sequence). Between the trimmed V and J ends, which lost 5 bases and 0 bases, there was a span of 14 bases. This CDR3 has 16 residues.

This chain joins TRBV27 and TRBJ2-1, with 12 bases aligning to TRBD2. Trimming took 5 bases from V and 8 from J; bases not matched to a gene: 7. This CDR3 contains 15 residues. Germline CDR1 reads MNHEY; CDR2 reads SMNVEV (reference sequence). This CDR3 is CASSRLAGGPYEQFF. The DNA for the CDR3 is TGTGCCAGCAGTCGCCTAGCGGGAGGGCCATATGAGCAGTTCTTC.

The chain joins TRBV2 to TRBJ1-6; 9 nucleotides match TRBD1. The germline gives CDR1 SNHLY, CDR2 FYNNEI. The CDR3 runs to 16 residues. V gave up 4 bases and J gave up 8 bases; unmatched junction bases: 9. CDR3 in DNA: TGTGCCAGCAGTGTCTTTCCGGGACAGGGATATTCACCCCTCCACTTT. This codes for CASSVFPGQGYSPLHF.

This chain uses TRBV28 with TRBJ2-7; tentative D call: TRBD2 (5 bases). Germline-derived CDR1 and CDR2 are MDHEN and SYDVKM. This CDR3 spans 15 amino acids. V was clipped by 5 bases and J by 1 base, with 15 bases between them. The CDR3 sequence is CASSPLNGLSYEQYF. For the CDR3, the DNA is TGTGCCAGCAGTCCGCTTAATGGACTTTCCTACGAGCAGTACTTC. Variable domain in full (rest from reference TRBV28 and TRBJ2-7): DVKVTQSSRYLVKRTGEKVFLECVQDMDHENMFWYRQDPGLGLRLIYFSYDVKMKEKGDIPEGYSVSREKKERFSLILESASTNQTSMYLCASSPLNGLSYEQYFGPGTRLTVT.

V gene TRBV7-2 combines with J gene TRBJ2-5; weak D call: TRBD1 (5 bases). CDR1 and CDR2 (germline): SGHTA, FQGNSA. V gave up 2 bases and J gave up 3 bases, with 19 bases separating them. The CDR3 runs 17 residues. CDR3 nucleotides: TGTGCCAGCAGCTTAACCCCGTTGGGGCGTGGTAAAGAGACCCAGTACTTC. Encoded protein: CASSLTPLGRGKETQYF.

The rearrangement uses TRBV2 and TRBJ2-7; TRBD1 matches at 7 bases. CDR1 and CDR2 from the germline V gene are SNHLY and FYNNEI. V dropped 6 bases and J dropped 2; count of bases not matched to a gene: 7. The CDR3 extends over 14 amino acids. DNA of the CDR3: TGTGCCAGCAGGAGGGGACAGCTAACCTACGAGCAGTACTTC. Amino acid sequence: CASRRGQLTYEQYF.

This clone was picked up a small number of times. This chain links TRBV13 with TRBJ1-1; TRBD1 aligns across 7 bases. After removal of 3 bases from V and 9 bases from J, the junction contained 19 bases not matched to a gene. Germline-derived CDR1 and CDR2 are PRHDT and FYEKMQ (reference sequence). The CDR3 has 17 residues. CDR3 residues: CASSLKFTGVANDKAFF. CDR3 sequence (DNA): TGTGCCAGCAGCTTGAAGTTCACAGGGGTAGCAAACGACAAAGCTTTCTTT.

With regard to this clone: One end of the junction varies from germline; a read error may be responsible. J is TRBJ1-6 and V is TRBV7-9; the match to TRBD1 covers 8 bases. Per germline, CDR1 SEHNR and CDR2 FQNEAQ (reference sequence). The CDR3 consists of 16 residues. The CDR3 DNA follows: TGTTCCAGCAGCGGGACAGGAGCCCCCGGTAATTCACCCCTCCACTTT. Translating gives CSSSGTGAPGNSPLHF. Full variable domain (missing parts from reference TRBV7-9 and TRBJ1-6): DTGVSQNPRHKITKRGQNVTFRCDPISEHNRLYWYRQTLGQGPEFLTYFQNEAQLEKSRLLSDRFSAERPKGSFSTLEIQRTEQGDSAMYLCSSSGTGAPGNSPLHFGNGTRLTVT.

This chain uses TRBV7-3 with TRBJ2-1; tentatively, D is TRBD2 (5 bases). Trimming removed 5 bases from V and 0 bases from J, with 11 bases in between. Germline CDR1 SGHTA, CDR2 FQGTGA. This CDR3 has 15 residues. Here the CDR3 reads CASSPSTSSYNEQFF. Written as DNA, the CDR3 is TGTGCCAGCAGCCCTAGCACCAGCTCCTACAATGAGCAGTTCTTC.

This clone was recorded once. V is TRBV10-3 and J is TRBJ2-5; D unresolved. The J call may be in error: the DNA end matches TRBJ2-7 better. The CDR3 has 14 residues. Looked up from germline, CDR1 is ENHRY and CDR2 is SYGVKD. The CDR3 loop is CAISESNQDYEQYF. The CDR3 DNA reads as TGTGCCATCAGTGAGTCGAATCAGGACTACGAGCAGTACTTC.

The chain carries TRBV4-1 and TRBJ1-2; 7 nucleotides agree with TRBD1. This CDR3 has 14 residues. The trim removed 0 bases at V and 7 bases at J, leaving 5 bases unmatched. CDR1 is MGHRA, CDR2 YSYEKL, per germline. The CDR3 reads CASSQEHRGSGYTF. CDR3 nucleotide sequence: TGCGCCAGCAGCCAAGAACACAGGGGCTCTGGCTACACCTTC.

The chain links TRBV7-7 to TRBJ2-3; 8 bases are a match to TRBD1. V dropped 5 bases and J dropped 4; count of bases not matched to a gene: 5. This CDR3 is 14 amino acids long. Germline CDR1 SSHAT, CDR2 FNYEAQ (reference sequence). CDR3 DNA sequence: TGTGCCAGCAGCGCGGGACAGGCGTCAGATACGCAGTATTTT. It is translated as CASSAGQASDTQYF. The whole variable domain, filled in from reference TRBV7-7 and TRBJ2-3, reads GAGVSQSPRYKVTKRGQDVTLRCDPISSHATLYWYQQALGQGPEFLTYFNYEAQPDKSGLPSDRFSAERPEGSISTLTIQRTEQRDSAMYRCASSAGQASDTQYFGPGTRLTVL.

The chain combines TRBV10-3 with TRBJ2-1; 7 bases are shared with TRBD2. V lost 1 base to trimming and J lost 7 bases; unmatched junction nucleotides: 7. The CDR3 has 15 residues. The germline V gene encodes CDR1 ENHRY and CDR2 SYGVKD. For the CDR3, the DNA is TGTGCCATCAGTGAGTTCGGGGGGAGCAGGAATGAGCAGTTCTTC. This encodes CAISEFGGSRNEQFF.

This chain links TRBV29-1 with TRBJ2-3; a possible D gene is TRBD2 (5 bases). Germline CDR1 SQVTM, CDR2 ANQGSEA. Deletions cut 3 bases from V and 6 bases from J, with 13 bases between. The CDR3 runs 13 residues. The CDR3 reads CSVDGVEGDTQYF. The CDR3 bases are TGCAGCGTTGATGGTGTAGAGGGTGATACGCAGTATTTT.

This clone has only one observation. The chain couples TRBV7-9 to TRBJ2-7; a possible D gene is TRBD1 (6 bases). Trimming took off 2 bases at V and 5 bases at J, with 16 bases between the two ends. The CDR3 length is 15 residues. The germline CDR1 and CDR2 sequences are SEHNR and FQNEAQ (reference sequence). The CDR3 sequence: CASSLQGRGEHEQYF. The CDR3 bases are TGTGCCAGCAGCTTACAGGGGAGAGGAGAGCACGAGCAGTACTTC.

The chain links TRBV10-3 to TRBJ2-3, with TRBD1 identical over 7 bases. CDR1 is ENHRY, CDR2 SYGVKD, per germline. J was trimmed by 0 bases and V by 4 bases; bases with no gene match: 1. There are 14 residues in the CDR3. CDR3 coding DNA: TGTGCCATCAGTGTGGGACAGAGCACAGATACGCAGTATTTT. Its translation is CAISVGQSTDTQYF.

The rearrangement links TRBV28 to TRBJ2-7, with D possibly being TRBD2 (6 bases). V was pared by 3 bases and J by 6 bases, with 15 bases between. In germline, CDR1 is MDHEN, CDR2 SYDVKM. This CDR3 contains 14 residues. DNA of the CDR3: TGTGCCAGCAGTTTGGGGCTCCCCGGGGGCGAGCAGTACTTC. Protein sequence: CASSLGLPGGEQYF.

This clone occurred a few times. V is TRBV4-3 and J is TRBJ2-3; a weak D match, TRBD2 (6 bases). Germline V lookup: CDR1 LGHNA, CDR2 YSLEER. V was trimmed by 1 base and J by 4 bases, leaving 9 bases between them. This CDR3 has 14 residues. This CDR3 reads CASSQVGGADTQYF. The CDR3 DNA follows: TGCGCCAGCAGCCAAGTAGGCGGGGCAGATACGCAGTATTTT.

The V gene is TRBV4-1, the J gene TRBJ2-3; 10 nucleotides align to TRBD1. The V gene end was trimmed by 4 bases and the J gene end by 2 bases; junction bases not matched to a gene: 12. The CDR3 sequence is 18 residues long. Germline loops: CDR1 MGHRA, CDR2 YSYEKL. CDR3 DNA sequence: TGCGCCAGCAGCCCCCAACCGGGACAGGGGTATAACACAGATACGCAGTATTTT. This gives the protein CASSPQPGQGYNTDTQYF.

The chain employs TRBV6-6 and TRBJ2-5, with 9 bases that match TRBD1. The CDR3 length is 16 residues. The germline gives CDR1 MNHNY, CDR2 SVGAGI (reference sequence). The J segment lost 5 bases and the V segment lost 5 bases, leaving 12 bases of the junction unmatched. The DNA of the CDR3 is TGTGCCAGCAGTCACCCGGCACAGGGGGCGCGGGAGACCCAGTACTTC. Residues: CASSHPAQGARETQYF.

V usage is TRBV19 and J usage is TRBJ1-1; D is uncertain. The CDR3 spans 14 residues. Per germline, CDR1 LNHDA and CDR2 SQIVND (reference sequence). V shed 2 bases and J shed 7 bases, with 14 bases lying between them. Written as DNA, the CDR3 is TGTGCCAGTAGTATAAATTCCCCGAGAAATGAAGCTTTCTTT. This translates into CASSINSPRNEAFF.

The chain links TRBV9 to TRBJ2-3; D perhaps matches TRBD1 (6 bases). The CDR3 has 14 residues. CDR1 and CDR2 (germline): SGDLS, YYNGEE. The V end was cut by 3 bases, the J end by 2 bases, with 10 bases between. The CDR3 loop is CASSATGFTDTQYF. Here the CDR3 DNA reads TGTGCCAGCAGCGCGACAGGATTCACAGATACGCAGTATTTT.

A few counts support this clone. This chain connects TRBV5-4 to TRBJ2-2, with 9 bases that match TRBD1. V trimming: 0 bases; J trimming: 5 bases; junction bases outside the gene matches: 5. Germline lookup yields CDR1 SGHNT and CDR2 YYREEE (reference sequence). The CDR3 is made up of 16 amino acids. Here the CDR3 reads CASSLVGQGYTGELFF. The CDR3 DNA sequence: TGTGCCAGCAGCTTGGTGGGACAGGGATATACCGGGGAGCTGTTTTTT.

The rearrangement links TRBV28 to TRBJ1-1, with TRBD1 matching 7 bases. CDR1 MDHEN and CDR2 SYDVKM come from the germline V gene. This CDR3 has 12 residues. V lost 8 bases, J lost 5 bases, and 5 bases stayed unmatched. CDR3 in DNA: TGTGCCAGCGGCAGGGGGGCTACTGAAGCTTTCTTT. Protein: CASGRGATEAFF.

This chain joins TRBV28 and TRBJ2-7, with TRBD1 matching 7 bases. The CDR3 covers 15 residues. The germline gives CDR1 MDHEN, CDR2 SYDVKM. The junction had 6 bases not matched to a gene; V was cut back by 1 base and J by 3 bases. Here the CDR3 DNA reads TGTGCCAGCAGTTTATTGCGACAGGGAGACTACGAGCAGTACTTC. This encodes CASSLLRQGDYEQYF.

This clone was seen just once. The genes are TRBV4-3 and TRBJ1-3; possibly TRBD1 for D (6 bases). The CDR3 is 17 residues long. V dropped 3 bases and J dropped 3 bases, with 18 bases sitting between them. Germline loops: CDR1 LGHNA, CDR2 YSLEER. CDR3 sequence reads: CASSHGPSGEVGNTIYF. CDR3 in DNA: TGCGCCAGCAGCCATGGGCCCTCAGGGGAAGTTGGAAACACCATATATTTT.

Concerning this clone: A read error may produce the germline difference seen at one junction end. The chain is built from TRBV27 and TRBJ2-7, with TRBD2 matching 11 bases. Germline V lookup: CDR1 MNHEY, CDR2 SMNVEV (reference sequence). CDR3 length: 15 amino acids. CDR3 sequence (DNA): TGTGCCAGCAGGAGGGGGACTAGCGGACCCTACGAGCAGTGCTTC. Amino acid sequence: CASRRGTSGPYEQCF.

The V call is TRBV28, the J call TRBJ2-1; TRBD1 agrees at 9 bases. Germline values: CDR1 MDHEN, CDR2 SYDVKM. The V and J ends lost 4 bases and 7 bases, in that order; junction bases with no gene match: 8. The CDR3 totals 15 residues. CDR3 bases: TGTGCCAGCAGTTCGGCGGGACAGGGTAGGAATGAGCAGTTCTTC. Protein sequence: CASSSAGQGRNEQFF. The full variable domain, its missing parts supplied by reference TRBV28 and TRBJ2-1, is DVKVTQSSRYLVKRTGEKVFLECVQDMDHENMFWYRQDPGLGLRLIYFSYDVKMKEKGDIPEGYSVSREKKERFSLILESASTNQTSMYLCASSSAGQGRNEQFFGPGTRLTVL.